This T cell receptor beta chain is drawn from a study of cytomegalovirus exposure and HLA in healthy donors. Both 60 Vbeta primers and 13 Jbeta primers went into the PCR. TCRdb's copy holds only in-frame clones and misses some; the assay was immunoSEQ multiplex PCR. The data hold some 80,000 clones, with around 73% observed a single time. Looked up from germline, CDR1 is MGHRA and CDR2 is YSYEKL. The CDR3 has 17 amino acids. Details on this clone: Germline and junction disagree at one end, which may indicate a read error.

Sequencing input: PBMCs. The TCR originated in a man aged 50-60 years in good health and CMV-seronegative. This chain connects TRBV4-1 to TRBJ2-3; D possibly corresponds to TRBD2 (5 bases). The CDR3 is CANSQERRLTSTDTQYF. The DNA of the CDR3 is TGCGCCAACAGCCAAGAGAGGAGACTAACTAGCACAGATACGCAGTATTTT.